These T cell receptor beta chains were read from a single sample in a study of graft-versus-host responses after intestinal transplantation. Sequencing was performed with immunoSEQ multiplex PCR; in TCRdb, only in-frame clones are kept and a portion is missing. The sample carries fewer than 25,000 clones, roughly four fifths recorded once. The sequencing used ileum tissue, collected 12 days after intestinal transplant. Receptors originate from a human patient who received an intestinal transplant, so some T cells may come from the graft donor. CDR3s include the opening cysteine and the closing phenylalanine or tryptophan. D genes are given only for firm matches. Some rows have no size entry. The others give once, few or many, or a class for an expanded clone.

cdr3_length,v_call,clone_size,j_call,d_call,cdr3_aa,cdr3_nt
17,TRBV7-9,few,TRBJ2-3,TRBD1,CASSSLRDRHRTDTQYF,TGTGCCAGCAGCTCGCTTCGGGACAGACACCGCACAGATACGCAGTATTTT
16,TRBV4-1,NA,TRBJ2-1,TRBD2,CASSQDTGGAWNEQFF,TGCGCCAGCAGCCAAGATACCGGGGGGGCCTGGAATGAGCAGTTCTTC
15,TRBV7-2,NA,TRBJ2-2,TRBD2,CASSSIAGWTGELFF,TGTGCCAGCAGCTCAATAGCGGGGTGGACCGGGGAGCTGTTTTTT
15,TRBV19,NA,TRBJ1-5,NA,CASSIAGDGNQPQHF,TGTGCCAGTAGTATAGCGGGGGATGGCAATCAGCCCCAGCATTTT
15,TRBV6-4,NA,TRBJ2-3,TRBD2,CARGRLAGTTDTQYF,TGTGCCCGGGGGCGACTAGCGGGGACCACAGATACGCAGTATTTT
14,TRBV13,NA,TRBJ2-4,NA,CASSLSGSKNIQYF,TGTGCCAGCAGCTTGAGCGGCTCCAAAAACATTCAGTACTTC
11,TRBV7-2,NA,TRBJ1-4,NA,CASSLQEKLFF,TGTGCCAGCAGCCTCCAGGAAAAACTGTTTTTT
13,TRBV7-6,NA,TRBJ1-2,NA,CASSRTPLYGYTF,TGTGCCAGCAGCAGGACACCCCTTTATGGCTACACCTTC
15,TRBV4-1,NA,TRBJ2-1,NA,CASSQDEQGHNEQFF,TGCGCCAGCAGCCAAGATGAACAGGGACACAATGAGCAGTTCTTC
17,TRBV19,NA,TRBJ1-5,NA,CASSPPRWGHGFQPQHF,TGTGCCAGTAGTCCACCCCGTTGGGGACACGGTTTTCAGCCCCAGCATTTT
14,TRBV4-1,NA,TRBJ2-7,NA,CASRRTPWVYEQYF,TGCGCCAGCAGGAGGACTCCTTGGGTCTACGAGCAGTACTTC
12,TRBV6-6,NA,TRBJ2-7,TRBD1,CASGQGDYEQYF,TGTGCCAGCGGACAGGGAGACTACGAGCAGTACTTC
15,TRBV7-9,NA,TRBJ1-2,TRBD1,CASSFWTGANYGYTF,TGTGCCAGCAGCTTCTGGACAGGGGCTAACTATGGCTACACCTTC
15,TRBV9,few,TRBJ1-6,NA,CASSPTGNDNSPLHF,TGTGCCAGCAGCCCAACAGGGAACGATAATTCACCCCTCCACTTT
11,TRBV4-1,NA,TRBJ2-3,NA,CASRGSDTQYF,TGCGCCAGCCGGGGGTCAGATACGCAGTATTTT
14,TRBV29-1,NA,TRBJ2-1,NA,CSVGGERGYNEQFF,TGCAGCGTTGGGGGAGAACGGGGCTACAATGAGCAGTTCTTC
12,TRBV27,NA,TRBJ2-3,TRBD2,CASSLGGGALYF,TGTGCCAGCAGTTTAGGCGGGGGGGCCCTGTATTTT
16,TRBV7-9,NA,TRBJ2-4,TRBD1,CASSLGDRGAKNIQYF,TGTGCCAGCAGCTTAGGGGACAGGGGGGCCAAAAACATTCAGTACTTC
15,TRBV5-1,NA,TRBJ2-1,NA,CASSLGAGAPSEQFF,TGCGCCAGCAGCCTCGGGGCGGGGGCTCCCAGTGAGCAGTTCTTC
13,TRBV28,few,TRBJ2-7,TRBD1,CASSLGTGDEQYF,TGTGCCAGCAGTTTAGGGACAGGGGACGAGCAGTACTTC
15,TRBV6-5,NA,TRBJ2-7,TRBD2,CASSQAGATHYEQYF,TGTGCCAGCAGCCAAGCGGGGGCGACACACTACGAGCAGTACTTC
14,TRBV6-1,NA,TRBJ1-2,NA,CASSGPSGNYGYTF,TGTGCCAGCAGTGGTCCATCGGGGAACTATGGCTACACCTTC
14,TRBV19,NA,TRBJ1-5,TRBD1,CASSIWQGDQPQHF,TGTGCCAGTAGTATTTGGCAGGGGGATCAGCCCCAGCATTTT
17,TRBV15,NA,TRBJ1-2,NA,CATSRDSGGGLFYGYTF,TGTGCCACCAGCAGAGATAGTGGGGGGGGCCTTTTTTATGGCTACACCTTC
14,TRBV10-2,NA,TRBJ1-6,NA,CASSEVGGNSPLHF,TGCGCCAGCAGTGAGGTGGGCGGGAATTCACCCCTCCACTTT
16,TRBV7-9,NA,TRBJ2-1,TRBD2,CASSPRGAGGSNEQFF,TGTGCCAGCAGCCCTCGGGGAGCGGGGGGAAGCAATGAGCAGTTCTTC